The 8 T cell receptor beta chains below were found in one sample sequenced in a study of blood T cell repertoires in COVID-19. Sequenced by immunoSEQ multiplex PCR; TCRdb stores in-frame clones only, minus some. The sample lists around 97,000 clones; more than 70% were seen once. The material sequenced was peripheral blood. These receptors were collected from a woman aged 80 or older in a cohort sampled during active COVID-19.

The rearrangement uses TRBV6-6 and TRBJ1-4; TRBD1 aligns across 7 bases. V lost 4 bases, J lost 4 bases, and 3 bases stayed unmatched. CDR1 is MNHNY and CDR2 is SVGAGI in the germline V gene (reference sequence). The CDR3 runs to 14 residues. The CDR3, as DNA: TGTGCCAGCAGTTCTCCAGGGGGTAATGAAAAACTGTTTTTT. Translated: CASSSPGGNEKLFF.

The J gene is TRBJ2-2, the V gene TRBV4-1, with TRBD1 matching over 10 bases. CDR3 length: 18 residues. The germline V gene encodes CDR1 MGHRA and CDR2 YSYEKL. With 2 bases clipped from V and 6 bases from J, the junction kept 12 bases outside the gene matches. The DNA for the CDR3 is TGCGCCAGCAGCCAACCCTTTCTTATCGGGACAGGGGCCGGGGAGCTGTTTTTT. Translation: CASSQPFLIGTGAGELFF.

This sequence joins TRBV19 and TRBJ2-3; a weak D match, TRBD2 (6 bases). With 4 bases removed from V and 2 bases from J, the gap between germline ends came to 25 bases. Germline V lookup: CDR1 LNHDA, CDR2 SQIVND (reference sequence). CDR3 length equals 19 residues. CDR3 DNA sequence: TGTGCCAGTAGTAGCACTAGAGGGGTCACGCGGGGCCCCACAGATACGCAGTATTTT. Its translation is CASSSTRGVTRGPTDTQYF.

The chain has TRBV5-6 and TRBJ2-1; 12 bases align to TRBD1. V trimming: 3 bases; J trimming: 4 bases; junction bases outside the gene matches: 2. CDR3 size: 15 residues. Germline V gene data show CDR1 as SGHDT and CDR2 as YYEEEE. This CDR3 reads CASSWGQGAYNEQFF. In DNA form, the CDR3 reads TGTGCCAGCAGCTGGGGACAGGGGGCTTACAATGAGCAGTTCTTC.

The chain combines TRBV19 with TRBJ2-7; maybe TRBD1 (6 bases). Germline values: CDR1 LNHDA, CDR2 SQIVND (reference sequence). This CDR3 is 16 amino acids long. V gave up 2 bases and J gave up 2 bases, with 16 bases separating them. The DNA of the CDR3 is TGTGCCAGTAGTATAAGACAGGCCGGGGCTCCCTACGAGCAGTACTTC. As protein: CASSIRQAGAPYEQYF.

V gene TRBV6-5 combines with J gene TRBJ2-2, with D possibly matching TRBD1 (5 bases). This CDR3 has 11 amino acids. V lost 10 bases and J lost 7, with 10 bases in between. CDR1 is MNHEY, CDR2 SVGAGI, per germline. For the CDR3, the DNA is TGTGCCACCAAGGGGTTCGGGGAGCTGTTTTTT. Translated: CATKGFGELFF.

The J gene is TRBJ2-3, the V gene TRBV24-1, with D unresolved. V gave up 1 base and J gave up 6 bases, with 4 bases separating them. The CDR3 covers 12 residues. CDR1 KGHDR and CDR2 SFDVKD come from the germline V gene. CDR3 sequence (DNA): TGTGCCACCAGTGATTTCAGGGATACGCAGTATTTT. This gives the protein CATSDFRDTQYF.

This sequence joins TRBV2 and TRBJ1-1; 7 bases map to TRBD1. Germline CDR1 SNHLY, CDR2 FYNNEI. The CDR3 is 13 residues long. Trimming at V came to 7 bases and at J to 4 bases, leaving 6 bases not matched to a gene. CDR3 nucleotides: TGTGCCAGCACCAGACAGGGTGTCACTGAAGCTTTCTTT. Its protein is CASTRQGVTEAFF.